This T cell receptor beta chain was retrieved from a study of neurological immune-mediated disorders. Findings of the study overall: The highest TCR clonal expansion occurred in HTLV-1-associated myelopathy; multiple sclerosis fell below healthy controls.

This clonotype was detected many times. Antigen specificity is unknown. The V gene's germline CDR1 is SGHKS and CDR2 YYEKEE (reference sequence). Trimming stripped 7 bases from V and 1 base from J, with 13 bases between. This CDR3 spans 14 amino acids. Every sequencing run generated in excess of 170 million TCR-beta sequences. These sequences covered 15-18 subjects. TCRdb independently ran MiXCR on the 5' RACE reads; one entry per CDR3 protein. The data contain roughly 15,000 distinct CDR3 sequences, 3.5% of them singletons. The sequenced sample consisted of CD8+ T cells from blood. The chain couples TRBV5-5 to TRBJ2-3; D not certain. The origin of this receptor is a middle-aged woman in good health. The CDR3 sequence is CASWSGDGTDTQYF. DNA of the CDR3: TGTGCCAGCTGGTCTGGGGATGGCACAGATACGCAGTATTTT.